One sample yielded the 21 T cell receptor beta chains listed below, sequenced in a study of beta chain features in type 1 diabetes. The entirety of the isolated RNA underwent reverse transcription, so expressed TCRB transcripts were sequenced. Clones were read by immunoSEQ multiplex PCR, and TCRdb kept only the in-frame ones, dropping some. The top ten hold approximately 0.093% of the sample, which has 500,000 to 700,000 clones, around a sixth seen once. The sample taken for sequencing was naive CD4+ T cells from blood. The receptors come from a man younger than 30 in good health.

This clone came up a few times. This chain uses TRBV7-2 with TRBJ2-5; 11 nucleotides match TRBD2. Unmatched junction bases numbered 10, after V lost 5 bases and J lost 5 bases. This CDR3 is built from 16 residues. Germline V gives CDR1 SGHTA, CDR2 FQGNSA. The CDR3 nucleotides are TGTGCCAGCAGCCCCCAACCACTAGCGGGAGTGGAGACCCAGTACTTC. It is translated as CASSPQPLAGVETQYF.

In its sample, this clone was seen a few times. The chain has TRBV18 and TRBJ1-5; 7 bases are shared with TRBD1. V trimming: 6 bases; J trimming: 7 bases; junction bases outside the gene matches: 9. The germline V gene encodes CDR1 KGHSH and CDR2 LQKENI. CDR3 size: 14 residues. The CDR3 loop is CASSVGGGGQPQHF. CDR3 DNA: TGTGCCAGCTCGGTCGGAGGGGGCGGACAGCCCCAGCATTTT. Full variable domain (rest looked up from reference TRBV18 and TRBJ1-5): NAGVMQNPRHLVRRRGQEARLRCSPMKGHSHVYWYRQLPEEGLKFMVYLQKENIIDESGMPKERFSAEFPKEGPSILRIQQVVRGDSAAYFCASSVGGGGQPQHFGDGTRLSIL.

The rearrangement joins TRBV11-2 to TRBJ2-7; TRBD2 aligns across 9 bases. This CDR3 comprises 15 residues. With 1 base clipped from V and 4 bases from J, the junction kept 5 bases outside the gene matches. CDR1 and CDR2 (germline): SGHAT, FQNNGV. CDR3 nucleotide sequence: TGTGCCAGCAGCTTAGGCCTGACTAGCGGTTACGAGCAGTACTTC. Translation: CASSLGLTSGYEQYF.

This chain links TRBV7-3 with TRBJ2-4, with D perhaps given as TRBD1 or TRBD2 (6 bases each). This CDR3 is built from 15 residues. The germline V gene has CDR1 SGHTA and CDR2 FQGTGA. Deletions cut 2 bases from V and 1 base from J, with 9 bases between. This CDR3 is CASSLGGPAKNIQYF. The DNA of the CDR3 is TGTGCCAGCAGCTTAGGGGGGCCGGCCAAAAACATTCAGTACTTC.

The chain couples TRBV6-5 to TRBJ1-3; TRBD1 matches at 7 bases. Unmatched junction bases numbered 11, after V lost 6 bases and J lost 6 bases. CDR3 length: 15 residues. CDR1 is MNHEY and CDR2 is SVGAGI in the germline V gene. CDR3 region: CASSRDSSFENTIYF. The CDR3 DNA sequence: TGTGCCAGCAGCAGGGACAGCTCTTTTGAAAACACCATATATTTT.

This clone was detected only a few times. This chain joins TRBV2 and TRBJ2-7; TRBD1 is a possible D gene (6 bases). Trimming removed 6 bases from V and 4 bases from J, with 19 bases in between. This CDR3 spans 15 amino acids. Germline V gene data show CDR1 as SNHLY and CDR2 as FYNNEI. CDR3 amino acids: CASSLEQGSGYEQYF. The CDR3, as DNA: TGTGCCAGCAGCCTCGAACAGGGTTCAGGGTACGAGCAGTACTTC.

This clone was detected a few times. J is TRBJ1-5 and V is TRBV4-1, with 8 bases lining up with TRBD1. The length of the CDR3 is 17 residues. V dropped 1 base and J dropped 6; count of bases not matched to a gene: 11. Germline loops: CDR1 MGHRA, CDR2 YSYEKL. CDR3 in amino acids: CASSQGQGARRSQPQHF. In DNA form, the CDR3 reads TGCGCCAGCAGCCAAGGGCAGGGGGCGAGGAGGAGTCAGCCCCAGCATTTT.

The chain links TRBV14 to TRBJ2-6; TRBD1 agrees at 7 bases. Looked up from germline, CDR1 is SGHDN and CDR2 is FVKESK. Trimming removed 1 base from V and 0 bases from J; junction bases left unmatched: 3. The CDR3 runs to 17 residues. The CDR3 sequence is CASSQGGQYSGANVLTF. In DNA form, the CDR3 reads TGTGCCAGCAGCCAAGGGGGACAGTACTCTGGGGCCAACGTCCTGACTTTC.

The chain employs TRBV14 and TRBJ2-7; D could derive from TRBD1 or TRBD2 (5 bases each). This CDR3 is built from 15 residues. Germline assignment: CDR1 SGHDN and CDR2 FVKESK. V was pared by 4 bases and J by 7 bases, with 20 bases between. The DNA of the CDR3 is TGTGCCAGCAGCCCTGAGGGGTATACTACGAGAGAGCAGTACTTC. Its protein is CASSPEGYTTREQYF.

The rearrangement links TRBV7-3 to TRBJ2-3, with a tentative D call TRBD1 (6 bases). Trimming cost V 5 bases and J 2 bases, with 8 bases left between them. Germline loops: CDR1 SGHTA, CDR2 FQGTGA. The CDR3 spans 13 residues. CDR3 residues: CASSGQITDTQYF. CDR3 nucleotides: TGTGCCAGCAGCGGACAGATCACAGATACGCAGTATTTT.

This clone has only a few counts. Additional DNA sequences in this sample encode the identical CDR3. The CDR3 loop reads CASSPPGLGAYEQYF. The DNA for the CDR3 is TGTGCCAGCTCACCACCGGGGTTGGGAGCCTACGAGCAGTACTTC. This rearrangement joins TRBV18 to TRBJ2-7, with D possibly being TRBD2 (5 bases). The CDR3 length is 15 residues. Trimming took off 0 bases at V and 2 bases at J, with 11 bases between the two ends. Germline V gives CDR1 KGHSH, CDR2 LQKENI.

The rearrangement links TRBV10-3 to TRBJ2-1; D might be TRBD1 (6 bases). Deletions cut 3 bases from V and 8 bases from J, with 14 bases between. Germline loops: CDR1 ENHRY, CDR2 SYGVKD. The CDR3 sequence is 14 residues long. In DNA, the CDR3 is TGTGCCATCAGTGACAGGGGAGCCCACGATGAGCAGTTCTTC. Protein product: CAISDRGAHDEQFF.

A few counts support this clone. One end of the junction fails to match germline, which may point to a read error. The V call is TRBV7-2, the J call TRBJ2-2; no firm D call. The CDR3 is 12 amino acids. Germline CDR1 and CDR2: SGHTA and FQGNSA. Here the CDR3 DNA reads TGCCCGGATCCCCCTATTCCCGGGGAGCTGTTTTTT. It yields the protein CPDPPIPGELFF. The entire variable domain, with the rest obtained from reference TRBV7-2 and TRBJ2-2, is as follows: GAGVSQSPSNKVTEKGKDVELRCDPISGHTALYWYRQSLGQGLEFLIYFQGNSAPDKSGLPSDRFSAERTGGSVSTLTIQRTQQEDSAVYLCPDPPIPGELFFGEGSRLTVL.

V gene TRBV6-1 combines with J gene TRBJ2-3; 8 bases line up with TRBD1. The CDR3 runs to 15 residues. J lost 3 bases, V lost 0 bases, and 2 bases had no gene match. The germline V gene has CDR1 MNHNS and CDR2 SASEGT. Written as DNA, the CDR3 is TGTGCCAGCAGTGAAGCGAGGACAGGGACAGATACGCAGTATTTT. Translated, it gives CASSEARTGTDTQYF.

The V call is TRBV29-1, the J call TRBJ1-4; D perhaps matches TRBD1 (6 bases). Looked up from germline, CDR1 is SQVTM and CDR2 is ANQGSEA. The CDR3 spans 12 residues. Trimming stripped 7 bases from V and 4 bases from J, with 10 bases between. The DNA of the CDR3 is TGCAGCGCCCAGGGGAGTAATGAAAAACTGTTTTTT. This encodes CSAQGSNEKLFF.

This rearrangement joins TRBV9 to TRBJ2-6, with 11 bases lining up with TRBD1. The CDR3 runs 18 residues. The trim removed 3 bases at V and 2 bases at J, leaving 7 bases unmatched. Germline values: CDR1 SGDLS, CDR2 YYNGEE. CDR3 region: CASSGRDRGAPGANVLTF. The CDR3 region has the DNA TGTGCCAGCAGCGGCCGGGACAGGGGGGCTCCTGGGGCCAACGTCCTGACTTTC. The variable domain in full, completed from reference TRBV9 and TRBJ2-6, reads DSGVTQTPKHLITATGQRVTLRCSPRSGDLSVYWYQQSLDQGLQFLIQYYNGEERAKGNILERFSAQQFPDLHSELNLSSLELGDSALYFCASSGRDRGAPGANVLTFGAGSRLTVL.

In its sample, this clone was seen many times. The V and J genes are TRBV6-5 and TRBJ2-1; D gene ambiguous. Germline lookup yields CDR1 MNHEY and CDR2 SVGAGI. This CDR3 contains 11 residues. V was trimmed by 2 bases and J by 14 bases, leaving 10 bases between them. The CDR3 spells CASSYRGMEFF. The CDR3 DNA follows: TGTGCCAGCAGTTACCGAGGAATGGAGTTCTTC.

This sequence joins TRBV18 and TRBJ1-3; 7 bases line up with TRBD1. With 3 bases clipped from V and 2 bases from J, the junction kept 4 bases outside the gene matches. CDR1 KGHSH and CDR2 LQKENI come from the germline V gene. The CDR3 spans 15 residues. The CDR3 sequence: CASSPVQGPGNTIYF. The CDR3 region has the DNA TGTGCCAGCTCACCGGTACAGGGGCCTGGAAACACCATATATTTT.

This clone has a handful of counts. The rearrangement joins TRBV14 to TRBJ1-2, with 7 bases aligning to TRBD1. The CDR3 totals 15 residues. Germline values: CDR1 SGHDN, CDR2 FVKESK. Germline trimming cut 8 bases from V and 0 bases from J; bases unmatched to any gene: 9. The CDR3 spells CASPGDRASNYGYTF. DNA for the CDR3: TGTGCCAGCCCTGGGGACAGAGCCTCTAACTATGGCTACACCTTC.

This clone was recorded a few times. The rearrangement uses TRBV19 and TRBJ2-5; D remains unclear. The CDR3 has 14 residues. Trimming stripped 5 bases from V and 0 bases from J, with 10 bases between. CDR1 LNHDA and CDR2 SQIVND come from the germline V gene (reference sequence). The CDR3 DNA sequence: TGTGCCAGTAGTCGGGCAGCACACCAAGAGACCCAGTACTTC. Translation gives CASSRAAHQETQYF.

This chain links TRBV28 with TRBJ1-1; D uncertain. CDR1 is MDHEN, CDR2 SYDVKM, per germline. The CDR3 consists of 13 residues. V was pared by 3 bases and J by 8 bases, with 13 bases between. CDR3 sequence reads: CASSFRSPAEAFF. CDR3 coding DNA: TGTGCCAGCAGTTTTAGGTCCCCCGCCGAAGCTTTCTTT.